The present T cell receptor beta chain was sequenced within a study of human T cells and chemical hapten exposure. Each CDR3 protein gets one entry after TCRdb re-called the RACE reads with MiXCR. This table holds 370,000 or so distinct CDR3 sequences, around 4.8% found once. V dropped 6 bases and J dropped 2 bases, with 12 bases sitting between them. Per germline, CDR1 ENHRY and CDR2 SYGVKD. The CDR3 contains 14 residues. The sample's time point: patch test 1, 2 weeks after DPC sensitization. Treatment specified: therapeutic diphenylcyclopropenone sensitization with weekly scalp DPC. J is TRBJ2-3 and V is TRBV10-3; the D is unclear. This clonotype was obtained from a woman between 45 and 60 years old with alopecia areata. Some clones in this sample may be carry-over from other donors' samples. Specimen: whole blood, collected in connection with sensitization to the hapten diphenylcyclopropenone (DPC). The CDR3: CAISDLQNTDTQYF. CDR3 DNA sequence: TGTGCCATCAGCGATTTGCAGAACACAGATACGCAGTATTTT.